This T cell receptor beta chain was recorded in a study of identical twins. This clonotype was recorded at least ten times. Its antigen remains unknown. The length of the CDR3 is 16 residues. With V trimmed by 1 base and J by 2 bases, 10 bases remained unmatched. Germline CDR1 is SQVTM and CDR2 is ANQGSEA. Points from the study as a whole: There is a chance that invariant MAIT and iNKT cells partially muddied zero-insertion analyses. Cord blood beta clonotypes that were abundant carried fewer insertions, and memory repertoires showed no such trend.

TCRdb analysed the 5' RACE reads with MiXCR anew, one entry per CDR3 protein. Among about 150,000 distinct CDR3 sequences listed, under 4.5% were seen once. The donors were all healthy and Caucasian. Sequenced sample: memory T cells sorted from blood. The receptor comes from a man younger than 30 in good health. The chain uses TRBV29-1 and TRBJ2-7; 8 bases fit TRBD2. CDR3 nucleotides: TGCAGCGTTGAAGCCCCCCGGGCGGGAGGTGCCTACGAGCAGTACTTC. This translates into CSVEAPRAGGAYEQYF.